A selection of T cell receptor beta chains follows, all from one sample in a study of blood T cells in healthy people across ages. TCRdb recomputed calls from the 5' RACE reads with MiXCR, one row per CDR3 protein. The sample carries more than 600,000 distinct CDR3 sequences, just under 25% recorded once. These data are also associated with another study on T cells of mothers and their children.

The sequencing input was blood. These receptors were obtained from a boy aged 5-17 years in good health. The CDR3 runs from the conserved cysteine through the conserved F or W. A D gene is named only where the DNA matches it firmly. Size values are once, few and many counts, or a class for expanded clones, and some rows have none.

J | size | D | V | CDR3 | DNA
TRBJ2-1 | many | TRBD2 | TRBV6-5 | CASSYLGLADEQFF | TGTGCCAGCAGTTACCTGGGACTAGCGGATGAGCAGTTCTTC
TRBJ2-4 | few | NA | TRBV18 | CASSPVRDGARDIQYF | TGTGCCAGCTCACCAGTAAGAGACGGGGCGAGGGACATTCAGTACTTC
TRBJ1-5 | NA | NA | TRBV5-1 | CASSLLGEVGQPQHF | TGCGCCAGCAGCCTCTTGGGGGAAGTAGGTCAGCCCCAGCATTTT
TRBJ2-1 | NA | NA | TRBV4-1 | CASSQDTGTWDEQFF | TGCGCCAGCAGCCAAGATACAGGGACCTGGGATGAGCAGTTCTTC
TRBJ2-2 | NA | TRBD2 | TRBV14 | CASSGLAGKVGELFF | TGTGCCAGCAGCGGACTAGCGGGAAAGGTCGGGGAGCTGTTTTTT
TRBJ1-2 | few | NA | TRBV5-1 | CASSGGSPTNYGYTF | TGCGCCAGCAGCGGGGGATCTCCTACAAACTATGGCTACACCTTC
TRBJ2-7 | NA | TRBD2 | TRBV6-1 | CASSEMGGSPNEQYF | TGTGCCAGCAGTGAAATGGGCGGGAGTCCGAACGAGCAGTACTTC
TRBJ1-4 | few | NA | TRBV29-1 | CSVELGPEGKLFF | TGCAGCGTTGAACTGGGCCCTGAGGGAAAACTGTTTTTT
TRBJ2-5 | NA | NA | TRBV4-1 | CASSQGRGTNGETQYF | TGCGCCAGCAGCCAAGGACGCGGGACAAATGGAGAGACCCAGTACTTC
TRBJ2-3 | NA | TRBD2 | TRBV23-1 | CASSHGGALTDTQYF | TGCGCCAGCAGTCACGGGGGGGCGTTAACAGATACGCAGTATTTT
TRBJ2-1 | NA | TRBD1 | TRBV5-1 | CASSSTGQGNNEQFF | TGCGCCAGCAGCTCCACCGGACAGGGAAACAATGAGCAGTTCTTC
TRBJ2-5 | few | NA | TRBV12-3/TRBV12-4 | CASRTNDGPQETQYF | TGTGCCAGCAGGACAAACGACGGGCCACAAGAGACCCAGTACTTC
TRBJ2-7 | NA | TRBD2 | TRBV27 | CASSFGTSGSPEQYF | TGTGCCAGCAGTTTTGGGACTAGCGGGAGTCCCGAGCAGTACTTC
TRBJ1-5 | few | NA | TRBV24-1 | CATTAGGNQPQHF | TGTGCCACGACTGCCGGCGGCAATCAGCCCCAGCATTTT
TRBJ2-5 | NA | NA | TRBV20-1 | CSASSVEFGYQETQYF | TGCAGTGCTAGTAGCGTAGAATTTGGGTACCAAGAGACCCAGTACTTC
TRBJ2-5 | many | TRBD2 | TRBV29-1 | CSVEGTSGQETQYF | TGCAGCGTTGAAGGGACTAGCGGGCAAGAGACCCAGTACTTC
TRBJ2-7 | NA | NA | TRBV6-1 | CASSEWDTGPYEQYF | TGTGCCAGCAGTGAATGGGACACGGGCCCCTACGAGCAGTACTTC
TRBJ2-1 | few | TRBD2 | TRBV6-2/TRBV6-3 | CASSYGGGGTYNEQFF | TGTGCCAGCAGTTACGGCGGGGGGGGAACCTACAATGAGCAGTTCTTC
TRBJ1-2 | NA | NA | TRBV6-5 | CASSKTVGYGYTF | TGTGCCAGCAGTAAGACCGTGGGGTATGGCTACACCTTC
TRBJ2-5 | NA | TRBD2 | TRBV28 | CASRGGSIGETQYF | TGTGCCAGCCGGGGGGGTTCTATCGGTGAGACCCAGTACTTC
TRBJ2-7 | NA | TRBD2 | TRBV7-7 | CASSLLPGGSYEQYF | TGTGCTAGCAGCTTACTCCCGGGGGGCTCCTACGAGCAGTACTTC
TRBJ1-6 | few | TRBD1 | TRBV7-6 | CASSYRVRTGDSPLHF | TGTGCCAGCAGCTACCGGGTTAGGACAGGGGATTCACCCCTCCACTTT
TRBJ2-1 | few | TRBD2 | TRBV12-3/TRBV12-4 | CASRAPTAGAYNEQFF | TGTGCCAGCAGGGCCCCTACAGCGGGGGCTTACAATGAGCAGTTCTTC
TRBJ2-1 | NA | NA | TRBV5-6 | CASSLRGRPLEQFF | TGTGCCAGCAGCTTGAGAGGACGTCCTTTGGAGCAGTTCTTC
TRBJ1-3 | NA | NA | TRBV5-1 | CAGRDQGNGNTIYF | TGCGCCGGCAGGGACCAGGGGAACGGAAACACCATATATTTT
TRBJ1-4 | NA | NA | TRBV6-6 | CASSYSSVGAGEKLFF | TGTGCCAGCAGTTACTCGAGTGTAGGGGCGGGAGAAAAACTGTTTTTT
TRBJ2-3 | NA | TRBD2 | TRBV4-3 | CASSQDHTASGGYSTDTQYF | TGCGCCAGCAGCCAAGATCATACGGCTAGCGGGGGCTACAGCACAGATACGCAGTATTTT
TRBJ1-1 | once | NA | TRBV9 | CASSAPRGGEAFF | TGTGCCAGCAGCGCACCTAGGGGGGGAGAAGCTTTCTTT
TRBJ1-2 | NA | NA | TRBV2 | CASSEAWEADGYTF | TGTGCCAGCAGTGAAGCGTGGGAAGCAGATGGCTACACCTTC
TRBJ2-2 | NA | NA | TRBV20-1 | CSAPGQNTGELFF | TGCAGTGCTCCGGGACAGAACACCGGGGAGCTGTTTTTT
TRBJ2-1 | NA | TRBD2 | TRBV7-2 | CASSHGTSANEQFF | TGTGCCAGCAGCCACGGGACTAGCGCCAATGAGCAGTTCTTC
TRBJ2-6 | NA | NA | TRBV25-1 | CASSRGRSGANVLTF | TGTGCCAGCAGTAGGGGCCGCTCTGGGGCCAACGTCCTAACTTTC
TRBJ2-5 | few | TRBD2 | TRBV11-2 | CASSWWASGGQETQYF | TGTGCCAGCAGCTGGTGGGCTAGCGGGGGGCAAGAGACCCAGTACTTC
TRBJ2-3 | few | NA | TRBV7-7 | CASSPGTFTDTQYF | TGTGCTAGCAGCCCCGGGACTTTCACAGATACGCAGTATTTT
TRBJ2-3 | NA | TRBD2 | TRBV5-1 | CASSKSSGRTDTQYF | TGCGCCAGCAGCAAATCTAGCGGGCGCACAGATACGCAGTATTTT
TRBJ2-2 | few | NA | TRBV7-2 | CASSLAGGTNTGELFF | TGTGCCAGCAGCTTAGCGGGGGGAACGAACACCGGGGAGCTGTTTTTT
TRBJ1-2 | NA | TRBD1 | TRBV7-6 | CASSWRQGVSGYTF | TGTGCCAGCAGCTGGCGGCAGGGGGTTTCTGGCTACACCTTC
TRBJ1-1 | NA | NA | TRBV20-1 | CSAPRVTEAFF | TGCAGTGCCCCCAGGGTTACTGAAGCTTTCTTT
TRBJ2-5 | few | NA | TRBV29-1 | CSVEVPNRAQYF | TGCAGCGTTGAAGTCCCTAATAGGGCCCAGTACTTC
TRBJ2-3 | NA | NA | TRBV10-3 | CAISEAEGPSTDTQYF | TGTGCCATCAGTGAAGCCGAGGGCCCTAGCACAGATACGCAGTATTTT
TRBJ2-7 | few | NA | TRBV7-2 | CASSLAPTSEEYF | TGTGCCAGCAGCTTAGCTCCTACCAGCGAGGAGTACTTC
TRBJ1-5 | NA | NA | TRBV3-1 | CASSHRVGNQPQHF | TGTGCCAGCAGCCATAGGGTAGGCAATCAGCCCCAGCATTTT
TRBJ1-4 | NA | TRBD1 | TRBV19 | CASSMESPGGLGKLFF | TGTGCCAGTAGTATGGAATCTCCAGGGGGCCTGGGAAAACTGTTTTTT
TRBJ2-1 | few | NA | TRBV4-2 | CASSQGVSQDYHNEQFF | TGTGCCAGCAGCCAAGGCGTCTCACAGGATTACCACAATGAGCAGTTCTTC
TRBJ2-3 | NA | TRBD2 | TRBV12-3/TRBV12-4 | CASSLPGGDGDTQYF | TGTGCCAGCAGTTTGCCCGGGGGGGATGGAGATACGCAGTATTTT
TRBJ2-7 | NA | TRBD2 | TRBV5-1 | CASSLDPSGGYEQYF | TGCGCCAGCAGCTTGGATCCTAGCGGGGGGTACGAGCAATACTTC
TRBJ2-7 | NA | TRBD2 | TRBV6-2/TRBV6-3 | CASRPGLAGRYEQYF | TGTGCCAGCAGACCAGGACTAGCGGGACGCTACGAGCAGTACTTC
TRBJ2-5 | NA | NA | TRBV3-1 | CASSQGLRGQETQYF | TGTGCCAGCAGCCAGGGCTTGCGGGGTCAAGAGACCCAGTACTTC
TRBJ1-2 | NA | NA | TRBV9 | CASSVEVEGYGYTF | TGTGCCAGCAGCGTAGAGGTGGAGGGATATGGCTACACCTTC
TRBJ2-5 | NA | NA | TRBV13 | CASSQGITGGRQETQYF | TGTGCCAGCAGCCAGGGGATAACGGGAGGACGCCAAGAGACCCAGTACTTC
TRBJ2-1 | many | NA | TRBV19 | CASRGGDEQFF | TGTGCCAGCCGAGGTGGGGATGAGCAGTTCTTC
TRBJ2-5 | few | NA | TRBV19 | CARGGSQETQYF | TGTGCCAGGGGAGGCAGCCAAGAGACCCAGTACTTC
TRBJ2-1 | few | TRBD2 | TRBV7-2 | CASSPRLAGRSNEQFF | TGTGCCAGCAGCCCCCGGCTAGCGGGAAGGAGCAATGAGCAGTTCTTC
TRBJ2-5 | NA | TRBD1 | TRBV27 | CASSLIYRGETQYF | TGTGCCAGCAGTTTAATATACAGGGGGGAGACCCAGTACTTC
TRBJ2-5 | few | NA | TRBV7-2 | CASSTSGGHQETQYF | TGTGCCAGCAGCACCTCTGGCGGGCATCAAGAGACCCAGTACTTC
TRBJ1-4 | NA | NA | TRBV6-5 | CASSHRVGSEKLFF | TGTGCCAGCAGCCACCGGGTCGGGAGTGAAAAACTGTTTTTT
TRBJ1-4 | NA | TRBD1 | TRBV3-1 | CASSQTGMSAEKLFF | TGTGCCAGCAGCCAGACAGGGATGTCAGCCGAAAAACTGTTTTTT
TRBJ1-1 | few | NA | TRBV28 | CASSLTGNPEAFF | TGTGCCAGCAGTTTAACGGGGAATCCTGAAGCTTTCTTT
TRBJ2-4 | NA | NA | TRBV12-3/TRBV12-4 | CASSLGPGRRDIQYF | TGTGCCAGCAGTTTAGGTCCAGGGAGAAGGGACATTCAGTACTTC